This T cell receptor beta chain stems from a study of human T cells and chemical hapten exposure. This clonotype came up a few times. Time point denoted: pre-sensitization, week 0. The treatment: therapeutic diphenylcyclopropenone sensitization with weekly scalp DPC. Researchers sampled blood before each patch test went on. The V end lost 3 bases, the J end lost 0 bases, and 9 bases lay between the germline ends. The CDR3 runs to 14 residues. The germline CDR1 and CDR2 sequences are LGHNA and YSLEER. TCRdb called the RACE reads again in MiXCR, with one record for every CDR3 protein. The table records around 56,000 distinct CDR3 sequences, roughly a tenth of them present only once.

This clonotype was obtained from a man aged 35-49 years with alopecia areata. Some clones in this sample may be carry-over from other donors' samples. This specimen was whole blood, taken in connection with sensitization to the hapten diphenylcyclopropenone (DPC). The chain recombines TRBV4-3 with TRBJ2-7; a weak D match, TRBD2 (5 bases). DNA of the CDR3: TGCGCCAGCAGCCAGCGCCGGGACTCCTACGAGCAGTACTTC. Amino acid sequence: CASSQRRDSYEQYF.